This T cell receptor (beta chain) was profiled in a study of T cell repertoires in cytomegalovirus infection. Study-level information: The authors used CMV epitopes that were HLA-C-restricted (recently identified) and HLA-B-restricted (well studied). Matching HLA type, along with CMV infection, was indicated by public TCR beta signatures. Study-level points and caveats: Ex vivo responses were dominated by HLA-C-restricted CMV-specific TCR beta clonotypes. Cumulated frequencies of public TCR beta families served to identify carriers of CMV plus the relevant HLA.

The CDR3 sequence is 17 residues long. Germline V gene lookup returns CDR1 SGHVS and CDR2 FNYEAQ. V dropped 5 bases and J dropped 4; count of bases not matched to a gene: 10. This clonotype was counted between two and nine times. Its specificity is not known. Using its own MiXCR run on the reads, TCRdb lists one record per CDR3 protein. Of tens of thousands of distinct CDR3 sequences in the sample, more than 25% were seen once. The rearrangement links TRBV7-6 to TRBJ2-6, with TRBD1 matching 8 bases. The sequence was collected from a human donor in good health (CMV status not recorded). Some clones in this sample may be carry-over from other donors' samples. This sample comprised CD8+ T cells from cultured PBMCs, obtained from culture after CMV antigen stimulation. Here the CDR3 reads CASSTGQGHVGANVLTF. The CDR3 DNA follows: TGTGCCAGCAGCACAGGACAGGGCCACGTCGGGGCCAACGTCCTGACTTTC.